This T cell receptor (beta chain) was profiled in a study of T cell changes during pregnancy in multiple sclerosis. The count of this clone is one. The protocol was immunoSEQ multiplex PCR, while the TCRdb copy is restricted to in-frame clones and leaves out a portion. Of some 130,000 clones detected, 96% appear once; the ten largest clones hold more than 0.4%. Germline assignment: CDR1 SGHTA and CDR2 FQGTGA. The V segment lost 4 bases and the J segment 3 bases; nucleotides outside the gene matches: 1. The CDR3 loop spans 13 amino acids. This TCR came from a female donor with multiple sclerosis, enrolled in a pregnancy study. Sequencing was performed on peripheral blood, taken after pregnancy. V gene TRBV7-3 combines with J gene TRBJ2-5; TRBD1 agrees at 8 bases. The CDR3 loop is CASSWTGKETQYF. DNA for the CDR3: TGTGCCAGCAGCTGGACAGGGAAAGAGACCCAGTACTTC.